These 4 T cell receptor beta chains were sequenced from one sample in a study of OX40 agonist ivuxolimab in advanced cancers. Only in-frame clones appear in the TCRdb table, and some are missing; sequencing was by immunoSEQ multiplex PCR. This sample has roughly 50,000 clones, with approximately 80% found just once. The specimen was CD4+ or CD8+ T cells sorted from blood, collected in a trial of the OX40 agonist ivuxolimab. These TCRs come from an adult with an advanced solid tumor such as melanoma, head and neck, liver or kidney cancer.

The rearrangement uses TRBV2 and TRBJ2-7; D gene ambiguous. Trimming stripped 7 bases from V and 6 bases from J, with 22 bases between. The germline V gene encodes CDR1 SNHLY and CDR2 FYNNEI. This CDR3 has 15 residues. The CDR3 here is CASNPVLEGVSEQYF. CDR3 nucleotides: TGTGCCAGCAATCCCGTTTTGGAAGGAGTAAGCGAGCAGTACTTC.

This rearrangement joins TRBV6-1 to TRBJ2-1, with a possible D match to TRBD1 (6 bases). V was clipped by 5 bases and J by 5 bases, with 13 bases between them. Per the germline V gene, CDR1 is MNHNS and CDR2 is SASEGT. CDR3 length: 14 amino acids. CDR3 nucleotide sequence: TGTGCCAGCAGTCAACTGACAGGTAACAATGAGCAGTTCTTC. Protein: CASSQLTGNNEQFF.

The chain employs TRBV6-6 and TRBJ1-4; D not certain. From germline, CDR1 is MNHNY and CDR2 SVGAGI (reference sequence). The CDR3 runs to 14 residues. The V end lost 4 bases, the J end lost 0 bases, and 6 bases lay between the germline ends. The CDR3 nucleotides are TGTGCCAGCAGTTCTTTTGCAACTAATGAAAAACTGTTTTTT. Translating it yields CASSSFATNEKLFF.

The chain recombines TRBV5-1 with TRBJ1-1; D remains ambiguous. Germline loops: CDR1 SGHRS, CDR2 YFSETQ. The length of the CDR3 is 12 residues. The V end lost 2 bases, the J end lost 2 bases, and 4 bases lay between the germline ends. CDR3 coding DNA: TGCGCCAGCAGCTTTGGCAACACTGAAGCTTTCTTT. Protein sequence: CASSFGNTEAFF.